Shown below are 10 T cell receptor beta chains from a single sample sequenced in a study of blood T cell repertoires in COVID-19. Clones were sequenced by immunoSEQ multiplex PCR, and TCRdb holds only the in-frame ones, with some missing. The sample includes about 160,000 clones, about 81% of them seen just once. The specimen was peripheral blood. All receptors derive from a woman at least 80 years old with acute or convalescent COVID-19.

This clone was detected a few times. This chain uses TRBV4-2 with TRBJ1-5, with a weak D call TRBD1 (6 bases). Germline V gene data show CDR1 as LGHNA and CDR2 as YNFKEQ. The V and J ends lost 0 bases and 3 bases respectively, with 9 bases between them. There are 15 residues in the CDR3. CDR3 bases: TGTGCCAGCAGCCAAGATGGACAGTACAATCAGCCCCAGCATTTT. It translates to CASSQDGQYNQPQHF.

The CDR3 reads CASSLEVSYGYTF. The CDR3 DNA is TGTGCCAGCAGCTTGGAGGTTTCCTATGGCTACACCTTC. This sequence joins TRBV7-9 and TRBJ1-2; D uncertain. Germline CDR1 reads SEHNR; CDR2 reads FQNEAQ (reference sequence). V gave up 3 bases and J gave up 4 bases, with 9 bases separating them. CDR3 length: 13 amino acids.

The rearrangement joins TRBV28 to TRBJ2-7, with 9 bases identical to TRBD1. Germline V CDR1 and CDR2: MDHEN, SYDVKM. Unmatched junction bases numbered 9, after V lost 6 bases and J lost 3 bases. The CDR3 extends over 15 amino acids. DNA of the CDR3: TGTGCCAGCAGCCCCGGACAGGGGATGGACTACGAGCAGTACTTC. Its protein product is CASSPGQGMDYEQYF.

The chain has TRBV5-5 and TRBJ2-1, with D perhaps TRBD2 (6 bases). This CDR3 has 15 amino acids. Between the trimmed V and J ends, which lost 4 bases and 4 bases, there was a span of 15 bases. Germline V gene sequence: CDR1 SGHKS, CDR2 YYEKEE (reference sequence). The CDR3 loop reads CASSQSGTGYNEQFF. CDR3 DNA sequence: TGTGCCAGCAGCCAGTCCGGGACTGGGTACAATGAGCAGTTCTTC.

This clone was seen many times. V is TRBV11-2 and J is TRBJ2-7; possible D gene TRBD2, 5 bases. The CDR3 extends over 13 amino acids. With 5 bases removed from V and 2 bases from J, the gap between germline ends came to 10 bases. Germline assignment: CDR1 SGHAT and CDR2 FQNNGV. The CDR3 protein is CASSPDFAYEQYF. CDR3 sequence (DNA): TGTGCCAGCAGCCCGGACTTTGCCTACGAGCAGTACTTC.

V gene TRBV5-1 combines with J gene TRBJ2-2; 7 bases line up with TRBD1. V was pared by 7 bases and J by 5 bases, with 8 bases of the junction left unmatched. Germline CDR1 reads SGHRS; CDR2 reads YFSETQ. The CDR3 is made up of 14 amino acids. CDR3 amino acids: CASSMTGMTGELFF. Here the CDR3 DNA reads TGCGCCAGCTCCATGACAGGGATGACCGGGGAGCTGTTTTTT.

The chain is built from TRBV7-8 and TRBJ2-5; no firm D call. The CDR3 is 13 residues long. CDR1 and CDR2 from the germline V gene are SGHVS and FQNEAQ. Trimming removed 2 bases from V and 2 bases from J, with 6 bases in between. This CDR3 is CASSLHRQETQYF. CDR3 nucleotide sequence: TGTGCCAGCAGCTTACACAGACAAGAGACCCAGTACTTC.

The J gene is TRBJ1-6, the V gene TRBV21-1; TRBD1, the D gene given by the table, was not confirmed from the DNA. TRBV21-1 is a recognized pseudogene. The CDR3 is 17 amino acids. This CDR3 reads CASSKALGQGDNSPLHF. CDR3 in DNA: TGTGCCAGCAGCAAAGCGCTCGGACAGGGGGATAATTCACCCCTCCACTTT.

The rearrangement joins TRBV29-1 to TRBJ2-7; unclear D gene. Between the trimmed V and J ends, which lost 4 bases and 0 bases, there was a span of 10 bases. The CDR3 is 13 residues long. Germline lookup yields CDR1 SQVTM and CDR2 ANQGSEA. The CDR3 DNA sequence: TGCAGCGTTGGAAGCGCTCACTCCTACGAGCAGTACTTC. This encodes CSVGSAHSYEQYF.

V usage is TRBV18 and J usage is TRBJ2-2; 11 bases line up with TRBD1. J gave up 6 bases and V 0 bases, and 6 bases lay outside the gene matches. Germline V gives CDR1 KGHSH, CDR2 LQKENI. This CDR3 has 17 amino acids. CDR3 nucleotide sequence: TGTGCCAGCTCACCACCCGGACAGGGGGCGCGTCCCGGGGAGCTGTTTTTT. Translation gives CASSPPGQGARPGELFF.